This T cell receptor beta chain originates from a study of blood T cells in healthy people across ages. Findings and limits, study-wide: The diversity estimates, figures obtained from one million T cells, were considered underestimates.

Through a sample-barcoded 5' primer and a J-beta primer mix, a second PCR was run for roughly 7 to 12 cycles. MiXCR, applied by TCRdb to the 5' RACE reads, yields one record per CDR3 protein. The table lists a few hundred thousand distinct CDR3 sequences, roughly a quarter of them singletons. Per individual sample, total RNA of at least 5.5 micrograms was extracted. Germline V gene sequence: CDR1 SEHNR, CDR2 FQNEAQ (reference sequence). CDR3 length: 14 amino acids. V was clipped by 1 base and J by 0 bases, with 4 bases between them. This clonotype has a count of ten or more. The antigen is unknown. In addition, the sample was reused for a study of T cells of mothers and their children.

The sequencing sample was made of blood. V gene TRBV7-9 combines with J gene TRBJ2-1; D is uncertain. This clonotype was obtained from a boy between 2 and 10 years old in good health. CDR3 bases: TGTGCCAGCAGCTTAGAGAGCTCCTACAATGAGCAGTTCTTC. Residues: CASSLESSYNEQFF.